This T cell receptor (beta chain) was sequenced during a study of cytomegalovirus exposure and HLA in healthy donors. Points from the study as a whole: Common viral pathogens seemed to be connected with several of the most significant clusters, according to a later analysis.

The PCR was carried out with 60 Vbeta primers and 13 Jbeta primers. Generated by immunoSEQ multiplex PCR, the TCRdb table keeps only in-frame clones and is missing some. The sample's table shows 87,000 or so clones. About this clone: Its target is not known.

Germline-derived CDR1 and CDR2 are GTSNPN and SVGIG (reference sequence). This CDR3 is 12 amino acids long. The V end was cut by 3 bases, the J end by 13 bases, with 18 bases between. This chain links TRBV30 with TRBJ1-1; D might be TRBD1 (6 bases). The source is a middle-aged man in good health and CMV-seropositive. Sequencing was done on a sample of PBMCs. The DNA for the CDR3 is TGTGCCTGGAGCTACAGGGCCGGTTCGGGTTTCTTT. Translation: CAWSYRAGSGFF.